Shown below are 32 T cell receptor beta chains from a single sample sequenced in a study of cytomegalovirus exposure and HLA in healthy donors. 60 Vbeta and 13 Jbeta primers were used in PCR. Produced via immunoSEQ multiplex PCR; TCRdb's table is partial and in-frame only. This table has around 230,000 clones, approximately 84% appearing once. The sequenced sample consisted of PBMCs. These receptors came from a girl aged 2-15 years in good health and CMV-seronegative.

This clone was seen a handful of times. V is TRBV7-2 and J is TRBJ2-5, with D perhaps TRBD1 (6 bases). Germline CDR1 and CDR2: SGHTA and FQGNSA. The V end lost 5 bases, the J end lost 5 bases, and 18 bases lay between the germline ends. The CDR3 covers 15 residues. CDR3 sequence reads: CASSPLWGPFETQYF. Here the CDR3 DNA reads TGTGCCAGCAGCCCTCTATGGGGGCCGTTCGAGACCCAGTACTTC.

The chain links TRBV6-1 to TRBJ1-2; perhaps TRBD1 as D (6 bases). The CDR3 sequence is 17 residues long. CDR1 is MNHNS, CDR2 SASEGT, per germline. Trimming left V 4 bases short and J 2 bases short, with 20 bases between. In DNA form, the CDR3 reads TGTGCCAGCAGTGGTTTCAAAAGCAGTCAGGGGAACTATGGCTACACCTTC. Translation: CASSGFKSSQGNYGYTF.

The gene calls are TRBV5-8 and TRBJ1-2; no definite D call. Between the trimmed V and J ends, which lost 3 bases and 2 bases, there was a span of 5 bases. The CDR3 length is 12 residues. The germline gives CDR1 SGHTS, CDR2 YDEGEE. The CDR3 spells CASSWRNYGYTF. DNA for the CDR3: TGTGCCAGCAGCTGGCGGAACTATGGCTACACCTTC.

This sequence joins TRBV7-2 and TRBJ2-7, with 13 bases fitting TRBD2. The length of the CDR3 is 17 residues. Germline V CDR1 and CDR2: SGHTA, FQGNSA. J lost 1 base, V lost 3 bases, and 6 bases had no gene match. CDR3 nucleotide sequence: TGTGCCAGCAGCTTTCCCCCGGGACTAGCGGGATCCTACGAGCAGTACTTC. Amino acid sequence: CASSFPPGLAGSYEQYF.

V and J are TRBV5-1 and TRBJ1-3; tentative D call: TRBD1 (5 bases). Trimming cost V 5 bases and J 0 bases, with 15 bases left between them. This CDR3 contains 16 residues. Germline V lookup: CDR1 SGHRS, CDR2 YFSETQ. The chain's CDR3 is CASSKVQGHSGNTIYF. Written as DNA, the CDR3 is TGCGCCAGCAGTAAGGTTCAGGGCCACTCTGGAAACACCATATATTTT. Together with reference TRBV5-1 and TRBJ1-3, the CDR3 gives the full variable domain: KAGVTQTPRYLIKTRGQQVTLSCSPISGHRSVSWYQQTPGQGLQFLFEYFSETQRNKGNFPGRFSGRQFSNSRSEMNVSTLELGDSALYLCASSKVQGHSGNTIYFGEGSWLTVV.

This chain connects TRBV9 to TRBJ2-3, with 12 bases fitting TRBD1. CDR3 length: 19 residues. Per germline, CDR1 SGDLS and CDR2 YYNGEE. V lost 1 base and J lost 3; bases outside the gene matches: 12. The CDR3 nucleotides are TGTGCCAGCAGCGTAACCCCGGGACAGGGGGCGGTAAGGACAGATACGCAGTATTTT. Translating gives CASSVTPGQGAVRTDTQYF. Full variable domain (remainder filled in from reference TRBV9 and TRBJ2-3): DSGVTQTPKHLITATGQRVTLRCSPRSGDLSVYWYQQSLDQGLQFLIQYYNGEERAKGNILERFSAQQFPDLHSELNLSSLELGDSALYFCASSVTPGQGAVRTDTQYFGPGTRLTVL.

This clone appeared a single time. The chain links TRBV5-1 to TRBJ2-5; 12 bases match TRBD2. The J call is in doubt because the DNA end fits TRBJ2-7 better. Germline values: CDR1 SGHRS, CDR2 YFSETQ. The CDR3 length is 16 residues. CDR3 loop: CASSLRLAGEDYEQYF. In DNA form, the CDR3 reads TGCGCCAGCAGCTTGAGACTAGCGGGAGAAGACTACGAGCAGTACTTC.

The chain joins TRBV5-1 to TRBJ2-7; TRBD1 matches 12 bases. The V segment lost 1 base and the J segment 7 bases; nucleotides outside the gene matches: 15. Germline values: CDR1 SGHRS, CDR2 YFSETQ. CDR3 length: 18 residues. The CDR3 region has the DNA TGCGCCAGCAGCTTGATAGGGACAGGGGGCGCGGTACGGGGTGAGCAGTACTTC. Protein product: CASSLIGTGGAVRGEQYF.

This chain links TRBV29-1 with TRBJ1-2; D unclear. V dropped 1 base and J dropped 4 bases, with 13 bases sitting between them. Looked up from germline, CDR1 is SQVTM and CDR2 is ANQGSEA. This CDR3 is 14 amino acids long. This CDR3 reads CSVEGLQGGYGYTF. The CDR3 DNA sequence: TGCAGCGTTGAAGGGCTCCAAGGAGGCTATGGCTACACCTTC.

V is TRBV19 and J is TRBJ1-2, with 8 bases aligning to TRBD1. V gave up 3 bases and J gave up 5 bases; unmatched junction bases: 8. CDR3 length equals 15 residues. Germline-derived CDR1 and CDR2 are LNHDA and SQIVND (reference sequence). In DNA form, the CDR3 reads TGTGCCAGTAGTATTCGCGGCAGGGGGCCGTATGGCTACACCTTC. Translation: CASSIRGRGPYGYTF. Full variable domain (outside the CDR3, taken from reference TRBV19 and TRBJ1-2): DGGITQSPKYLFRKEGQNVTLSCEQNLNHDAMYWYRQDPGQGLRLIYYSQIVNDFQKGDIAEGYSVSREKKESFPLTVTSAQKNPTAFYLCASSIRGRGPYGYTFGSGTRLTVV.

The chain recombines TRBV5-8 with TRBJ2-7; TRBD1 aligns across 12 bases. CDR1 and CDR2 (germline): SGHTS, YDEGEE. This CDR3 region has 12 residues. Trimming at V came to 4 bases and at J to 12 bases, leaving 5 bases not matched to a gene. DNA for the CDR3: TGTGCCAGCAGCCGGGACAGGGGGCAGCCGTACTTC. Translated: CASSRDRGQPYF. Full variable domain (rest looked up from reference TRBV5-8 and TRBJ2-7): EAGVTQSPTHLIKTRGQQATLRCSPISGHTSVYWYQQALGLGLQFLLWYDEGEERNRGNFPPRFSGRQFPNYSSELNVNALELEDSALYLCASSRDRGQPYFGPGTRLTVT.

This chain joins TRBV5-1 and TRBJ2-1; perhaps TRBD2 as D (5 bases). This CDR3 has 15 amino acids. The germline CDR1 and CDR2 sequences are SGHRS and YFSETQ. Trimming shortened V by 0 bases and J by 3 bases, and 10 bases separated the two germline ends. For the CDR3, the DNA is TGCGCCAGCAGCTTGGAGGGAGCCCGCTACAATGAGCAGTTCTTC. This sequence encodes CASSLEGARYNEQFF.

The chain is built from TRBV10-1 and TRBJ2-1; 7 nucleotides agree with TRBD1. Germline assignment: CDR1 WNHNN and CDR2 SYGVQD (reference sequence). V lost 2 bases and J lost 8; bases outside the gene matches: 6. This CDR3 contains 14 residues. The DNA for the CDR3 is TGCGCCAGCAGTGAGGACAGGGTTTTGGATGAGCAGTTCTTC. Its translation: CASSEDRVLDEQFF.

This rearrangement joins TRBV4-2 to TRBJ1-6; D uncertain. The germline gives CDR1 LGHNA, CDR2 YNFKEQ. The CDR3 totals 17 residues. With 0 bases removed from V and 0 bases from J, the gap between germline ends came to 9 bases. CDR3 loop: CASSQDVESSYNSPLHF. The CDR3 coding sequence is TGTGCCAGCAGCCAAGATGTGGAGAGCTCCTATAATTCACCCCTCCACTTT.

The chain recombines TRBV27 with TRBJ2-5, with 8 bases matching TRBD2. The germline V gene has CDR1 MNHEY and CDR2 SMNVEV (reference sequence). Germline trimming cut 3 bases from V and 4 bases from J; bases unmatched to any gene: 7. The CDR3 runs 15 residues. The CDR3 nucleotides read TGTGCCAGCAGTTTCCAGCGGGGGAGGGGAGAGACCCAGTACTTC. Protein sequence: CASSFQRGRGETQYF.

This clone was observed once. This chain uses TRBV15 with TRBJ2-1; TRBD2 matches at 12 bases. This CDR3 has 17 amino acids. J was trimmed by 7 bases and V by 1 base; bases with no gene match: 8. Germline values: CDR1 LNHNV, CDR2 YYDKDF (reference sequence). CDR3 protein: CATSRGPSGRASNEQFF. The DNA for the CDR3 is TGTGCCACCAGCAGAGGACCTAGCGGGAGGGCCTCGAATGAGCAGTTCTTC.

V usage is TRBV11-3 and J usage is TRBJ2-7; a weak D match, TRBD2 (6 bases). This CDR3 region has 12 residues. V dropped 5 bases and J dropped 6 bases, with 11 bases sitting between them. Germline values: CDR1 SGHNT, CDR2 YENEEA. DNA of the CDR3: TGTGCCAGCAGCCATTACGGGGGCGAGCAGTACTTC. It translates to CASSHYGGEQYF.

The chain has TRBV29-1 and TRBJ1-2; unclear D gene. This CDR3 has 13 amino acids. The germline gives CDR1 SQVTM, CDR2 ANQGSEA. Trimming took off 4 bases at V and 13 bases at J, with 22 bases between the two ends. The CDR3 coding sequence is TGCAGCGTTGCCCTAGCGGGAGGAGGTAGCTCCACCTTC. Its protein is CSVALAGGGSSTF. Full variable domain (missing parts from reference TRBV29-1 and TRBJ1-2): SAVISQKPSRDICQRGTSLTIQCQVDSQVTMMFWYRQQPGQSLTLIATANQGSEATYESGFVIDKFPISRPNLTFSTLTVSNMSPEDSSIYLCSVALAGGGSSTFGSGTRLTVV.

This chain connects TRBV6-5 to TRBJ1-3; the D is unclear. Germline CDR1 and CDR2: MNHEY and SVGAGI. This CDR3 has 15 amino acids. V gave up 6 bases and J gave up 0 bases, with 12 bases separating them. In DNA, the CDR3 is TGTGCCAGCAGAAACATACGCCTCTCTGGAAACACCATATATTTT. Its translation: CASRNIRLSGNTIYF.

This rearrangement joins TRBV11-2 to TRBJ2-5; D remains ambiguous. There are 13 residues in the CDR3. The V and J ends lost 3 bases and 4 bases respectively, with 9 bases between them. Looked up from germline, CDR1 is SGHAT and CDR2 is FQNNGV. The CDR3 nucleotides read TGTGCCAGCAGCTTTGGGTGGAGAGAGACCCAGTACTTC. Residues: CASSFGWRETQYF. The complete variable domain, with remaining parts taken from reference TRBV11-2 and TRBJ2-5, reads EAGVAQSPRYKIIEKRQSVAFWCNPISGHATLYWYQQILGQGPKLLIQFQNNGVVDDSQLPKDRFSAERLKGVDSTLKIQPAKLEDSAVYLCASSFGWRETQYFGPGTRLLVL.

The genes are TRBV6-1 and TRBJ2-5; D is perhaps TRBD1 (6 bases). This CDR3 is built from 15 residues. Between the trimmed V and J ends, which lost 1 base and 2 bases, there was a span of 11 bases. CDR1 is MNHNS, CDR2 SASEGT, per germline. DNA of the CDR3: TGTGCCAGCAGTGAAGGATGGACAGAACAAGAGACCCAGTACTTC. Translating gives CASSEGWTEQETQYF.

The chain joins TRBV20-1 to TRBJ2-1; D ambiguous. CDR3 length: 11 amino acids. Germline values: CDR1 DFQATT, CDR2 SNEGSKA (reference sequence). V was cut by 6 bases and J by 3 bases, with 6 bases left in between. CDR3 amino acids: CSAVSYNEQFF. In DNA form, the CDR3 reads TGCAGTGCCGTCAGCTACAATGAGCAGTTCTTC.

The CDR3 DNA follows: TGTGCCAGCAGTGACGCACTAGCGGGAGTTCGAGAGCAGTTCTTC. It codes for CASSDALAGVREQFF. This chain uses TRBV6-4 with TRBJ2-1; 11 bases line up with TRBD2. Germline loops: CDR1 MRHNA, CDR2 SNTAGT. The J segment lost 10 bases and the V segment lost 2 bases, leaving 7 bases of the junction unmatched. The CDR3 is 15 amino acids.

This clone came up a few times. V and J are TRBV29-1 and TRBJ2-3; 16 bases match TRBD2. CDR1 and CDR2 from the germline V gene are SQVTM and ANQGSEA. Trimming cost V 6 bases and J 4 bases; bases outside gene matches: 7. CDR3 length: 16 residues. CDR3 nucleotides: TGCAGCGTCTCCGGGACTAGCGGGGGGGCATCAGATACGCAGTATTTT. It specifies CSVSGTSGGASDTQYF.

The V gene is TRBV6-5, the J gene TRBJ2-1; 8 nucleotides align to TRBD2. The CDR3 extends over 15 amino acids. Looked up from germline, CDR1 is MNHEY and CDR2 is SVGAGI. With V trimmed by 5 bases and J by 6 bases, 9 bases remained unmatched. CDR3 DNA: TGTGCCAGCAGTCACCCGGGGCTAGCGGGCAATGAGCAGTTCTTC. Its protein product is CASSHPGLAGNEQFF.

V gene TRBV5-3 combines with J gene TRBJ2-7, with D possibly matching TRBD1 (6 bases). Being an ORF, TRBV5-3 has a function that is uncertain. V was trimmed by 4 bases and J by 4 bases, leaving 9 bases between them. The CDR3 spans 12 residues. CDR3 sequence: CARSRTVYEQYF. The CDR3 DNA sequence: TGTGCCAGAAGCCGGACAGTTTACGAGCAGTACTTC.

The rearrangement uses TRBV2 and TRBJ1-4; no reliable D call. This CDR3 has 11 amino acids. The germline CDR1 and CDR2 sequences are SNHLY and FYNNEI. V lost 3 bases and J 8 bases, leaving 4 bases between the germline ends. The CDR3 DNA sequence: TGTGCCAGCAGTGATGAGGAAAAACTGTTTTTT. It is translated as CASSDEEKLFF.

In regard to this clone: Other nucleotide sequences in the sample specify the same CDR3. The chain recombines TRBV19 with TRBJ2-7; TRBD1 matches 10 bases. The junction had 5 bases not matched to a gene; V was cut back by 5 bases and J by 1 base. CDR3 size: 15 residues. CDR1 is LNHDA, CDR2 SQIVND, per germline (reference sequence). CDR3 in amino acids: CASSSGTGASYEQYF. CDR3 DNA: TGTGCCAGTAGTTCCGGGACAGGGGCTTCCTACGAGCAGTACTTC.

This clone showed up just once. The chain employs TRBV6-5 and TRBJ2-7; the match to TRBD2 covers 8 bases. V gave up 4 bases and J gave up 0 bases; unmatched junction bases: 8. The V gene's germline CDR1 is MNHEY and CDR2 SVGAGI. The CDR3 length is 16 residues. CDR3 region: CASSSVAGPTSYEQYF. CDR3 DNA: TGTGCCAGCAGTTCGGTAGCGGGGCCTACCTCCTACGAGCAGTACTTC.

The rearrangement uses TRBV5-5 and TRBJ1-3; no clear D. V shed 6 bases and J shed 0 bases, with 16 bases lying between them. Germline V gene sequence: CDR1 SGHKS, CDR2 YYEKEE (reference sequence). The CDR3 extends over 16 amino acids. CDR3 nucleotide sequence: TGTGCCAGCACCTCCGCCTCGGGGAGCTCTGGAAACACCATATATTTT. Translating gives CASTSASGSSGNTIYF. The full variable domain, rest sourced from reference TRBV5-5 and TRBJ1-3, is DAGVTQSPTHLIKTRGQQVTLRCSPISGHKSVSWYQQVLGQGPQFIFQYYEKEERGRGNFPDRFSARQFPNYSSELNVNALLLGDSALYLCASTSASGSSGNTIYFGEGSWLTVV.

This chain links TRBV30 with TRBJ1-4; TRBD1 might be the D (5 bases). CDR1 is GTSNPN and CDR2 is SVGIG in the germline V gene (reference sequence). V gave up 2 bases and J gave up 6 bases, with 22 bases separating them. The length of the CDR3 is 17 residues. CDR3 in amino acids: CAWSPGLSPRAHEKLFF. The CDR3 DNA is TGTGCCTGGAGTCCGGGACTCTCCCCTCGGGCCCATGAAAAACTGTTTTTT.

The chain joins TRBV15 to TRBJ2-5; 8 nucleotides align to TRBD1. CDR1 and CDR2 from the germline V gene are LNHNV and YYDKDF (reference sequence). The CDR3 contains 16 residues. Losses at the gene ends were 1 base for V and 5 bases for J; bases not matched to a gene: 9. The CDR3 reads CATSRVRTGQGETQYF. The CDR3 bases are TGTGCCACCAGCAGAGTTAGGACAGGGCAGGGTGAGACCCAGTACTTC.